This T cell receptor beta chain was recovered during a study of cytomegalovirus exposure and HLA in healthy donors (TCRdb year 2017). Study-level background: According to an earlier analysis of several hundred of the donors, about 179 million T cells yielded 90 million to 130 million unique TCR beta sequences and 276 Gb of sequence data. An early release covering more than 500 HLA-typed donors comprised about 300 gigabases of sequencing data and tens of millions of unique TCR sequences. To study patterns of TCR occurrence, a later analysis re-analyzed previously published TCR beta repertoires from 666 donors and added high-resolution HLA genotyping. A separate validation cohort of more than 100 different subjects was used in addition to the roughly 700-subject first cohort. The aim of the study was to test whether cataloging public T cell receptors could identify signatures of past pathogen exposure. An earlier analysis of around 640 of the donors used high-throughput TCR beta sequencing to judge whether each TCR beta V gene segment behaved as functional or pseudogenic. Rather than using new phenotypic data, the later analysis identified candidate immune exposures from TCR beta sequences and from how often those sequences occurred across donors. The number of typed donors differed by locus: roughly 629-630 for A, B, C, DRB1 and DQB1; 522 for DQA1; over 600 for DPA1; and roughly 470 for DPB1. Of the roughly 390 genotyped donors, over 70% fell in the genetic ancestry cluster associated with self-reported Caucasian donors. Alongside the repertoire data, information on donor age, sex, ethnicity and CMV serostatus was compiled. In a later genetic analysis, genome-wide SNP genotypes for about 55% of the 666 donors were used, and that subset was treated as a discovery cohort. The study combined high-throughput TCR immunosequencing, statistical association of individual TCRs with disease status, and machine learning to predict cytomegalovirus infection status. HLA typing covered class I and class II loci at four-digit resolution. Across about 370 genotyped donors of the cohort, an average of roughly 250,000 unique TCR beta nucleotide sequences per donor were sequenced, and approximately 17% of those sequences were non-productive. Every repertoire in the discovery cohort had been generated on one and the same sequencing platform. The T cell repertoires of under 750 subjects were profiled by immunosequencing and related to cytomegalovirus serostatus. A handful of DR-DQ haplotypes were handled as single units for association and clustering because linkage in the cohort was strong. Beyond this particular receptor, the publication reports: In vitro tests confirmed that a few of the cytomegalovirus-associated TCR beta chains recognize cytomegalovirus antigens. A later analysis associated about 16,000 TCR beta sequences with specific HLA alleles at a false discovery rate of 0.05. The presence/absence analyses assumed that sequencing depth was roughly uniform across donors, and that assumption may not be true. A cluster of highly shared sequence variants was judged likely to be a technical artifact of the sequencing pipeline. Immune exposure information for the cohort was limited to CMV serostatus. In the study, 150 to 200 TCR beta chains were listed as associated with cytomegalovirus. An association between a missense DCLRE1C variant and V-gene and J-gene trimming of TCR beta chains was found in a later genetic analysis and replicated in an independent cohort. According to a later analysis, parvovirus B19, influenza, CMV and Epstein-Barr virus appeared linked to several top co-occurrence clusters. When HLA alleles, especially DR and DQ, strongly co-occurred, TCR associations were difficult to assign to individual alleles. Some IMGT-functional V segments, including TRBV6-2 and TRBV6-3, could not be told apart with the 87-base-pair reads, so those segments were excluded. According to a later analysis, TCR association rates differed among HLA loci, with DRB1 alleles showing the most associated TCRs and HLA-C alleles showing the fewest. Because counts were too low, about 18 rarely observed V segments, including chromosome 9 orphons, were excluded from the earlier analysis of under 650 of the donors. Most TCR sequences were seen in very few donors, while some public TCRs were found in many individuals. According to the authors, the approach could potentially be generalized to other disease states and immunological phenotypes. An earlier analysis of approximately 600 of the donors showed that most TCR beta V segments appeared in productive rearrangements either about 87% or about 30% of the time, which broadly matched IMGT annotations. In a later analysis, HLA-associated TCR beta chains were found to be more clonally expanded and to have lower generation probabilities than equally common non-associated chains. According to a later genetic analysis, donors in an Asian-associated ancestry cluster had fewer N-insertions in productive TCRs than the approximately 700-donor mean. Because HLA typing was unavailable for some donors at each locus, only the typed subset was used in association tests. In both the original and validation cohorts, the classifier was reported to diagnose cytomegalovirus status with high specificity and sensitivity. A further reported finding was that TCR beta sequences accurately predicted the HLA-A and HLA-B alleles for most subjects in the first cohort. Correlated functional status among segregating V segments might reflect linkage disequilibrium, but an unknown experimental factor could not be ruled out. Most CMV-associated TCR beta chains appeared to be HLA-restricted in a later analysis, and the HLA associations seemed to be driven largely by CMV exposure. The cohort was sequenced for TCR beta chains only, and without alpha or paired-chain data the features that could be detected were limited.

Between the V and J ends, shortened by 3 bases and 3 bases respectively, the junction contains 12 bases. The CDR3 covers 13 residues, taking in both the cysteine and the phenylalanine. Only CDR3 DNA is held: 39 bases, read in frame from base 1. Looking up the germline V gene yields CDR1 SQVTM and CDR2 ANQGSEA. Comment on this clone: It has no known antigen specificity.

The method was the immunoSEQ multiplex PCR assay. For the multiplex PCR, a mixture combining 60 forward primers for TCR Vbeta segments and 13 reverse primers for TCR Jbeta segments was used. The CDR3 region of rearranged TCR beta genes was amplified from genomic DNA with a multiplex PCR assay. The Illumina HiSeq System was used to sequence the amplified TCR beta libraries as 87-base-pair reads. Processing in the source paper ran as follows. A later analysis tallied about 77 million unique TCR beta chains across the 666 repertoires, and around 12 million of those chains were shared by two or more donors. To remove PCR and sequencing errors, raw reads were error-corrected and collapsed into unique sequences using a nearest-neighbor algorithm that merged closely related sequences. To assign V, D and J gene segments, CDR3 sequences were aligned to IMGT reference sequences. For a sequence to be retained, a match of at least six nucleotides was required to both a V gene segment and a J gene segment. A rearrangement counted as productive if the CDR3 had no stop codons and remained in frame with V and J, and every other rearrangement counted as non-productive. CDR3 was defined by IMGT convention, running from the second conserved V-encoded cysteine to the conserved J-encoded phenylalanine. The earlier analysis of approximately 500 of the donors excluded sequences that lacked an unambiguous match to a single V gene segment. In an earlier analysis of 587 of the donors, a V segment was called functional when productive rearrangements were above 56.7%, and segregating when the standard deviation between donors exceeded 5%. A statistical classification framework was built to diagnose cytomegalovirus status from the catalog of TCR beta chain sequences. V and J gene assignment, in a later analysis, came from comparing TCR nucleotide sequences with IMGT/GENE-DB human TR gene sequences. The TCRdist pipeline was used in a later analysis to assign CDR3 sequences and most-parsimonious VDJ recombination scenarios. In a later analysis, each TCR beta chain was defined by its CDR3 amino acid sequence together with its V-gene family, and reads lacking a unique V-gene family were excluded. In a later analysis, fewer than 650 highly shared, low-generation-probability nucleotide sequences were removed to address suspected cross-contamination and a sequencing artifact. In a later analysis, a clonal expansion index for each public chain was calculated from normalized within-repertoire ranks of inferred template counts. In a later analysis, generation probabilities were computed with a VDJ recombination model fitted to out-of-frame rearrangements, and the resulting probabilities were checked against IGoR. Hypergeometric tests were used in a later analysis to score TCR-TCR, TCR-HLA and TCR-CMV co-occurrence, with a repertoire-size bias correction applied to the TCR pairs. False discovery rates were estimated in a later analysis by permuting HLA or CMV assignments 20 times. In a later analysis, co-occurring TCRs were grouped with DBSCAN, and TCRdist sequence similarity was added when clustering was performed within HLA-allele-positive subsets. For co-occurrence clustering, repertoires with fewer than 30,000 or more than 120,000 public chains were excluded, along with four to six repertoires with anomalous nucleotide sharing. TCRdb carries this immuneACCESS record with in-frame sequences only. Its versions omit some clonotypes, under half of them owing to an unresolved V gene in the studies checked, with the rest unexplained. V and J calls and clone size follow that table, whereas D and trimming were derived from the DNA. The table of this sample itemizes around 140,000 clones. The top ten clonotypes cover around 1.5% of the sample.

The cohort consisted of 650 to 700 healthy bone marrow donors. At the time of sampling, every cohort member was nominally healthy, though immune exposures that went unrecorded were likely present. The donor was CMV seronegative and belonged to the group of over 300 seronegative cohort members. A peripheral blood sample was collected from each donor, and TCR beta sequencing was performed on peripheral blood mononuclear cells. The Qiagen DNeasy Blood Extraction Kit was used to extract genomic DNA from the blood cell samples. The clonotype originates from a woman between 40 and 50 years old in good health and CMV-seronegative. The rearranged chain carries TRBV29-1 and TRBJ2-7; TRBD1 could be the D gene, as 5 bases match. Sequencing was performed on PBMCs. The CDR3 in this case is CSVDKGSDYEQYF. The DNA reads TGCAGCGTTGACAAGGGGTCGGACTACGAGCAGTACTTC.